This is a list of T cell receptor beta chains from one sample in a study of cytomegalovirus exposure and HLA in healthy donors. Profiling relied on immunoSEQ multiplex PCR, and the TCRdb table lists in-frame clones only, not all of them. Of over 60,000 clones listed, 75% to 80% are singletons. Sequencing was carried out using PBMCs. All receptors derive from a man aged 18-30 years in good health and CMV-seronegative. CDR3s include the opening cysteine and the closing phenylalanine or tryptophan. A D gene is named only where the DNA matches it firmly. Not all rows give a size; the values are once, few, many and, for expanded clones, a class.

j_gene	abundance	v_gene	d_gene	CDR3nt	CDR3aa
TRBJ2-5	NA	TRBV5-3	TRBD1	TGTGCCAGAAGCTTGGGACAGGGAGAGACCCAGTACTTC	CARSLGQGETQYF
TRBJ2-3	NA	TRBV9	NA	TGTGCCAGCAGCATCCCGTCCAGGGCCCCCTACACAGATACGCAGTATTTT	CASSIPSRAPYTDTQYF
TRBJ2-5	NA	TRBV11-2	NA	TGTGCCAGCAGCTCCACAGGCGCCCAAGAGACCCAGTACTTC	CASSSTGAQETQYF
TRBJ2-1	few	TRBV13	TRBD2	TGTGCCAGCAGCTTAGTTACGGGGGGGCCGTTGAATGAGCAGTTCTTC	CASSLVTGGPLNEQFF
TRBJ2-5	few	TRBV11-2	NA	TGTGCCAGCACCTCGGACTTACAAGAGACCCAGTACTTC	CASTSDLQETQYF
TRBJ2-2	few	TRBV7-3	NA	TGTGCCAGCAGCTTGGCCCCTTTCGCGAACACCGGGGAGCTGTTTTTT	CASSLAPFANTGELFF
TRBJ2-1	NA	TRBV27	NA	TGTGCCAGCAGTTTATGGGGCCCTTCAAGCTCCTACAATGAGCAGTTCTTC	CASSLWGPSSSYNEQFF
TRBJ2-1	NA	TRBV29-1	TRBD1	TGCAGCGTTAAACAGGGGACCGGCTCCTACAATGAGCAGTTCTTC	CSVKQGTGSYNEQFF
TRBJ1-6	few	TRBV5-4	NA	TGTGCCAGCAGCTTGGACAGGGCACTGTCACCCCTCCACTTT	CASSLDRALSPLHF
TRBJ1-5	NA	TRBV28	NA	TGTGCCAGCAGTCCCCAGGGATTTAGCAATCAGCCCCAGCATTTT	CASSPQGFSNQPQHF
TRBJ2-1	NA	TRBV25-1	NA	TGTGCCAGCAGTGAATACAGGGGCAATGAGCAGTTCTTC	CASSEYRGNEQFF
TRBJ2-3	NA	TRBV11-2	TRBD1	TGTGCCAGCAGCGAGGGACAGGGGGCGTGGGATACGCAGTATTTT	CASSEGQGAWDTQYF
TRBJ2-5	few	TRBV7-2	NA	TGTGCCAGCAGCCCTACAGGGGAGACCCAGTACTTC	CASSPTGETQYF
TRBJ1-2	NA	TRBV27	TRBD1	TGTGCCAGCAGGGGGACAGGGGGCGCCTATGGCTACACCTTC	CASRGTGGAYGYTF
TRBJ1-2	NA	TRBV25-1	NA	TGTGCCAGCACTCCCCACGACGGACTCTATGGCTACACCTTC	CASTPHDGLYGYTF
TRBJ2-5	few	TRBV7-9	NA	TGTGCCAGCAGCTTCCCGGCGGAAGAGACCCAGTACTTC	CASSFPAEETQYF
TRBJ2-4	NA	TRBV19	TRBD1	TGTGCCAGTAGCCTTATCGGACAGGACAAAAACATTCAGTACTTC	CASSLIGQDKNIQYF
TRBJ2-7	once	TRBV10-3	TRBD1	TGTGCCATCAGTCAAATATCGGGACAGGGTCAGCAGTACTTC	CAISQISGQGQQYF
TRBJ1-1	NA	TRBV7-6	TRBD1	TGTGCCAGCAGCCGAGGACAGGGAGGAGAAGCTTTCTTT	CASSRGQGGEAFF
TRBJ1-2	NA	TRBV5-1	TRBD1	TGCGCCAGCACCGACAGGGTCAACTATGGCTACACCTTC	CASTDRVNYGYTF
TRBJ2-7	NA	TRBV30	TRBD1	TGTGCCTGGAGGGGCGGGACAGGGTTATACGAGCAGTACTTC	CAWRGGTGLYEQYF
TRBJ1-5	once	TRBV7-2	NA	TGTGCCAGCAGCTTAGCGCTGGGGGGGGCGGGTCAGCCCCAGCATTTT	CASSLALGGAGQPQHF
TRBJ2-3	NA	TRBV7-3	TRBD2	TGTGCCAGCAGCCTAAGCCTAGCGGGGCGAGATACGCAGTATTTT	CASSLSLAGRDTQYF
TRBJ1-2	NA	TRBV9	TRBD1	TGTGCCAGCAGGAGACAGGGGGAAGGCTACACCTTC	CASRRQGEGYTF
TRBJ1-5	NA	TRBV19	NA	TGTGCCAGTAGTACCACCCCAGGGGTCGGTCAGCCCCAGCATTTT	CASSTTPGVGQPQHF
TRBJ1-5	NA	TRBV5-8	NA	TGTGCCAGCAGCTTGGACAGGGTCGGCAATCAGCCCCAGCATTTT	CASSLDRVGNQPQHF
TRBJ2-3	NA	TRBV4-1	TRBD1	TGCGCCAGCAGCCAAGATAAAACAGGGGTGGGGACAGATACGCAGTATTTT	CASSQDKTGVGTDTQYF
TRBJ1-6	NA	TRBV28	TRBD1	TGTGCCAGCAGTTTACCCGGGACAGGGATTTCACCCCTCCACTTT	CASSLPGTGISPLHF
TRBJ2-3	few	TRBV6-1	NA	TGTGCCAGCAGTGACTGGGCTACCTCGGCAGATACGCAGTATTTT	CASSDWATSADTQYF
TRBJ2-5	few	TRBV6-6	TRBD2	TGTGCCAGCAGTTACGGGGCTAGCGGGGGACGGGAGACCCAGTACTTC	CASSYGASGGRETQYF
TRBJ1-5	NA	TRBV28	NA	TGTGCCAGCAGCTATGGTGGATACTATAGCAATCAGCCCCAGCATTTT	CASSYGGYYSNQPQHF
TRBJ2-4	NA	TRBV25-1	NA	TGTGCCAGCAGTGAGTTCAGGGGAGCCAAAAACATTCAGTACTTC	CASSEFRGAKNIQYF
TRBJ1-5	NA	TRBV27	NA	TGTGCCAGCAGTTTATATCTCAATCAGCCCCAGCATTTT	CASSLYLNQPQHF
TRBJ1-2	NA	TRBV9	TRBD1	TGTGCCAGCAGCGTAGGCGGGACAGGGCACTATGGCTACACCTTC	CASSVGGTGHYGYTF
TRBJ2-3	NA	TRBV10-3	NA	TGTGCCATCAGTGAGTCAGGTACCCAACGGGGGGCCCCTATTAGCACAGATACGCAGTATTTT	CAISESGTQRGAPISTDTQYF
TRBJ2-1	NA	TRBV5-6	NA	TGTGCCAGCAGCCAACTAATCTACTCCTACAATGAGCAGTTCTTC	CASSQLIYSYNEQFF
TRBJ1-5	NA	TRBV28	TRBD1	TGTGCCAGCAGTTCCTTGGACAGGGCTGTTAACAATCAGCCCCAGCATTTT	CASSSLDRAVNNQPQHF
TRBJ1-1	few	TRBV7-9	TRBD1	TGTGCCAGCAGCTTAGCGGGACAGGAAGCTTTCTTT	CASSLAGQEAFF
TRBJ1-2	NA	TRBV9	NA	TGTGCCAGCAGGGCCTCAGGGTCTGAGGGCTACACCTTC	CASRASGSEGYTF
TRBJ1-1	few	TRBV10-3	NA	TGTGCCATCAGCGAGACAAGTATGAACACTGAAGCTTTCTTT	CAISETSMNTEAFF
TRBJ1-5	once	TRBV27	TRBD1	TGTGCCAGCAGTTTGGGCAGGGGGCGGGGGAGCAATCAGCCCCAGCATTTT	CASSLGRGRGSNQPQHF
TRBJ2-1	NA	TRBV7-6	TRBD1	TGTGCCAGCAGCTTCCCTTCACAGGGGGCGAATGAGCAGTTCTTC	CASSFPSQGANEQFF
TRBJ2-3	few	TRBV4-1	TRBD2	TGCGCCAGCAGCCAAGGGACTAGCGGAGGATTGAGGGCAGATACGCAGTATTTT	CASSQGTSGGLRADTQYF
TRBJ1-4	NA	TRBV7-2	TRBD1	TGTGCCAGCAGCTCCAGGGGGGTGGGTGAAAAACTGTTTTTT	CASSSRGVGEKLFF
TRBJ2-2	once	TRBV10-3	TRBD2	TGTGCCATTAAAAGCGGGGGGGCCGGCACCGGGGAGCTGTTTTTT	CAIKSGGAGTGELFF
TRBJ1-2	NA	TRBV2	TRBD1	TGTGCCAGCAGACCGGGACCGGGACAGGGTGACTATGGCTACACCTTC	CASRPGPGQGDYGYTF
TRBJ2-5	NA	TRBV11-1	NA	TGTGCCAGCAGCTTATGGGCGAAAGAGACCCAGTACTTC	CASSLWAKETQYF
TRBJ2-1	NA	TRBV11-2	NA	TGTGCCAGCAGCTTAGGGACTTTGGGTAACAATGAGCAGTTCTTC	CASSLGTLGNNEQFF
TRBJ1-5	NA	TRBV18	TRBD1	TGTGCCAGCTCGTCGACAGGGCGCTTCAATCAGCCCCAGCATTTT	CASSSTGRFNQPQHF
TRBJ1-1	NA	TRBV15	NA	TGTGCCACCAGCAGAGACCCAGGGTCCGACACTGAAGCTTTCTTT	CATSRDPGSDTEAFF
TRBJ1-6	once	TRBV7-9	NA	TGTGCCAGCAGCTCCGCGAGCTCCTATAATTCACCCCTCCACTTT	CASSSASSYNSPLHF
TRBJ1-3	few	TRBV6-5	NA	TGTGCCACCAAAGGGGTGGGCTTCGGCACCATATATTTT	CATKGVGFGTIYF
TRBJ2-7	NA	TRBV2	TRBD1	TGTGCCAGCCACGAATTGCTCCGGGACAGGGGTGACGAGCAGTACTTC	CASHELLRDRGDEQYF
TRBJ2-7	NA	TRBV13	NA	TGTGCCAGCAGCACCCGACCGGGCGAGCAGTACTTC	CASSTRPGEQYF
TRBJ2-3	once	TRBV19	TRBD1	TGTGCCAGTGGGTACATCCCTATACAGGGGGTCACAGATACGCAGTATTTT	CASGYIPIQGVTDTQYF
TRBJ2-1	NA	TRBV28	TRBD1	TGTGCCAGCAGTTTCCGGGACAGGTATTACAATGAGCAGTTCTTC	CASSFRDRYYNEQFF
TRBJ1-1	NA	TRBV19	NA	TGTGCCAGTAGTATAACAGGGGAAGCTTTCTTT	CASSITGEAFF